The following is a T cell receptor beta chain sequence with its context. Its antigen is not known. The source of the sample is a study of CD8+ T cells in alopecia areata. Study-level background: Treated patients were given 5 to 10 mg oral tofacitinib twice daily. Whole-study findings and limits: For lesional scalp, especially alopecia totalis/universalis, clonality was higher than in normal scalp.

Extracted RNA was reverse transcribed, and the resulting cDNA served as sequencing template. Data came from immunoSEQ multiplex PCR; TCRdb stores just in-frame clones and leaves some out. The table shows 100,000 to 150,000 clones, with about 47% occurring only once. V lost 8 bases to trimming and J lost 4 bases; unmatched junction nucleotides: 7. The CDR3 is 13 residues long. Germline CDR1 and CDR2: ENHRY and SYGVKD. Lesional scalp punch biopsies and peripheral blood were collected from alopecia areata patients. T lymphocytes (CD4+ and CD8+) were sorted from PBMCs. Sequencing was performed on CD8+ T cells sorted from blood, taken at week 0. The V call is TRBV10-3, the J call TRBJ1-1; 7 bases map to TRBD1. The clonotype comes from a human donor with alopecia areata. The CDR3 DNA follows: TGTGCCATCGGAGACAGGGCGGTCACTGAAGCTTTCTTT. It encodes CAIGDRAVTEAFF.